The text below deals with one TCR beta chain. Its cognate antigen is unknown. Both 60 Vbeta primers and 13 Jbeta primers went into the PCR. TCRdb keeps only in-frame clones here, not all; method: immunoSEQ multiplex PCR. The sample lists 150,000 to 200,000 clones; roughly an eighth were seen once. The sample originates from a study of cytomegalovirus exposure and HLA in healthy donors. About the research overall: Some 85 million unique TCRs, all from HLA-typed donors, were included in an early release of the data.

The CDR3 runs 15 residues. Germline V gene sequence: CDR1 MDHEN, CDR2 SYDVKM. With V trimmed by 5 bases and J by 7 bases, 10 bases remained unmatched. Whole-study results and caveats: There were reportedly fewer N-insertions in an Asian-associated ancestry cluster than the roughly 700-donor mean, in a later analysis. Differences between HLA loci emerged in a later analysis of TCR association rates, with DRB1 most and HLA-C fewest. HLA alleles showed associations with some 17,000 TCR beta sequences in a later analysis, at a 0.05 false discovery rate.

The sequence came from a man aged 50-59 years in good health and CMV-seropositive. The chain is built from TRBV28 and TRBJ1-4; 7 nucleotides match TRBD1. Sequencing was performed on PBMCs. CDR3 DNA: TGTGCCAGCAGTCCAACCGACAGGGCGGGTGAAAAACTGTTTTTT. This codes for CASSPTDRAGEKLFF.